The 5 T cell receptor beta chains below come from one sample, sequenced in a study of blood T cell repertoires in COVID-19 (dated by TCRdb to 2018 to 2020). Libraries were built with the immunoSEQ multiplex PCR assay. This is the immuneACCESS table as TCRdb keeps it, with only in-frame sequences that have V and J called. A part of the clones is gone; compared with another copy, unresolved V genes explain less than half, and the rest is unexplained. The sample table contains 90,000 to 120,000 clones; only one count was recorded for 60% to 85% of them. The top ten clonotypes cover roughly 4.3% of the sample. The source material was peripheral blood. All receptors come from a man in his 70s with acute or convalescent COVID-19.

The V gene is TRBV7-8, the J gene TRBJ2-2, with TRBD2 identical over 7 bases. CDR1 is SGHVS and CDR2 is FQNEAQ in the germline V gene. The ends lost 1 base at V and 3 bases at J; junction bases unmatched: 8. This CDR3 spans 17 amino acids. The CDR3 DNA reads TGTGCCAGCAGCTTAGATGTAGCGGGTTCCTACACCGGGGAGCTGTTTTTT. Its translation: CASSLDVAGSYTGELFF.

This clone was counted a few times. CDR3 nucleotides: TGTGCCAGCAGCTTGGGTGCGGGGGTTACAGCCTACGAGCAGTACTTC. This encodes CASSLGAGVTAYEQYF. The chain combines TRBV5-4 with TRBJ2-7, with TRBD2 identical over 7 bases. The CDR3 is 16 residues long. Germline assignment: CDR1 SGHNT and CDR2 YYREEE (reference sequence). V dropped 0 bases and J dropped 2; count of bases not matched to a gene: 8.

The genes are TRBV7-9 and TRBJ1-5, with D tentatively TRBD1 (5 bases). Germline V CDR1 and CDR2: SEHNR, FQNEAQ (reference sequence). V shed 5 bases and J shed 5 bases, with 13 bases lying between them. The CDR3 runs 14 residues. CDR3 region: CASSPDPRDQPQHF. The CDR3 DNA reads TGTGCCAGCAGCCCGGACCCCAGGGATCAGCCCCAGCATTTT.

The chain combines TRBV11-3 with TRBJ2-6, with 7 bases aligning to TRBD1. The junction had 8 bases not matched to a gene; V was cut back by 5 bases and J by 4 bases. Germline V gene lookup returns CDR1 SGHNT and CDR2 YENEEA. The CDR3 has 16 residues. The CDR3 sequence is CASSTHRGRGANVLTF. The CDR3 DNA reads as TGTGCCAGCAGCACTCACAGGGGTCGAGGGGCCAACGTCCTGACTTTC.

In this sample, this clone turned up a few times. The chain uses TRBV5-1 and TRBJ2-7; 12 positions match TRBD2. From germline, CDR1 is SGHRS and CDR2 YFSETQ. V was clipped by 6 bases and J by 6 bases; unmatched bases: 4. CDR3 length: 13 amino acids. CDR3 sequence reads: CASTSGGASEQYF. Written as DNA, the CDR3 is TGCGCCAGCACTAGCGGGGGGGCCAGCGAGCAGTACTTC.